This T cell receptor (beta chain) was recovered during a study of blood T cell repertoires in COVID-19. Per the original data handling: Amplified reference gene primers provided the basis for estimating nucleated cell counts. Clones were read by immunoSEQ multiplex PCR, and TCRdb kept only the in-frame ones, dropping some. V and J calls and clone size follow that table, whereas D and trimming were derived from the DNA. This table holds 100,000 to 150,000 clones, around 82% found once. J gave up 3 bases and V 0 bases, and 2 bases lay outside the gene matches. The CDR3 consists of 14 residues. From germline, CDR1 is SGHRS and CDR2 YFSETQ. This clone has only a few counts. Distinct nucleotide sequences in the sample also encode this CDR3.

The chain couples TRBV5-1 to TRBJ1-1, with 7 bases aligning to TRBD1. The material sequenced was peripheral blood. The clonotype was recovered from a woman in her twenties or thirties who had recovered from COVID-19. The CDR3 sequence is CASSLGQGYTEAFF. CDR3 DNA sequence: TGCGCCAGCAGCTTGGGACAGGGATACACTGAAGCTTTCTTT.